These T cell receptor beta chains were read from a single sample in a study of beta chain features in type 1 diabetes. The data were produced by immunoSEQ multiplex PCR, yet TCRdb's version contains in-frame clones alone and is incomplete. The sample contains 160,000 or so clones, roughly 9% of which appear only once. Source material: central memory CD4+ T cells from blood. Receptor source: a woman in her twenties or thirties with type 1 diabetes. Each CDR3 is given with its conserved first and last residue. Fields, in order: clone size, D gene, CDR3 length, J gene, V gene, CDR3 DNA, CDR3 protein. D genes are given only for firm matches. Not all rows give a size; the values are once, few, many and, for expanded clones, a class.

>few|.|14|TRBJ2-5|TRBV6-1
TGTGCCACGGAATCGGCAGGCGATCAAGAGACCCAGTACTTC
CATESAGDQETQYF
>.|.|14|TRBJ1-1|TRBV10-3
TGTGCCTTTAGGGCAGGGAAGGGAAACGCTGAAGCTTTCTTT
CAFRAGKGNAEAFF
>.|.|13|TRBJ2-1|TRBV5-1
TGCGCCAGCAGCTTCGGGGTCCGCAATGAGCAGTTCTTC
CASSFGVRNEQFF
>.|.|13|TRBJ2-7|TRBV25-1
TGTGCCAGCAGTTCATGGGGCAACTACGAGCAGTACTTC
CASSSWGNYEQYF
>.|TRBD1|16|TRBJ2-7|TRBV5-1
TGCGCCAGCAGCCCTGGACAGGGGGTGAGGGCCTACGAGCAGTACTTC
CASSPGQGVRAYEQYF
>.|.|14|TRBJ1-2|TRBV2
TGTGCCAGCAGATCGGACGGCACTGGGGGCGGCTACACCTTC
CASRSDGTGGGYTF
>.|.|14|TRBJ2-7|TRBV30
TGTGCCTGGAGCGGCGGCCACCGCTCCTACGAGCAGTACTTC
CAWSGGHRSYEQYF
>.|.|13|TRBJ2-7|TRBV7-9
TGTGCCAGCAGCTTAGGGGGGCTCTACGAGCAGTACTTC
CASSLGGLYEQYF
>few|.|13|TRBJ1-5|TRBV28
TGTGCCGGAGGGAAATATAGCAATCAGCCCCAGCATTTT
CAGGKYSNQPQHF
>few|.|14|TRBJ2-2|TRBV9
TGTGCCAGCAGCGTAGGGACTTACACCGGGGAGCTGTTTTTT
CASSVGTYTGELFF
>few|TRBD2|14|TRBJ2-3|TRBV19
TGTGCCAGTAGACGGCGGGAGGGCACAGATACGCAGTATTTT
CASRRREGTDTQYF
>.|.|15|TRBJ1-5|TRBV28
TGTGCCAGCAGTTTGGAGGGGCCGTTAGGCAGGCCCCAGCATTTT
CASSLEGPLGRPQHF
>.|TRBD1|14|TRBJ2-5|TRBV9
TGTGCCAGCAGCGCAGACAGGGGGGCAGAGACCCAGTACTTC
CASSADRGAETQYF
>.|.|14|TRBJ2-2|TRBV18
TGTGCCAGCTCGCCGAACCCCGCCGGCGGGGAGCTGTTTTTT
CASSPNPAGGELFF